Here is one T cell receptor beta chain with its context. The data were taken from a study of shared clonotypes between healthy human individuals. Each cell subset's genomic DNA was divided evenly among several immunoSEQ plates. Assay: immunoSEQ multiplex PCR; the TCRdb copy retains only in-frame clones and omits some. The table lists hundreds of thousands of clones, around 72% of them singletons. Division of CD4+ cells produced a CD45RA+ naive subset and a CD45RA-negative memory subset. CDR1 is MDHEN, CDR2 SYDVKM, per germline. Trimming took 6 bases from V and 4 from J; bases not matched to a gene: 6. The CDR3 has 14 residues.

The receptor comes from a woman aged 30 to 39 in good health. The sequencing sample was made of memory CD4+ T cells sorted from blood. Subset reported: CD45RA-negative fraction. V usage is TRBV28 and J usage is TRBJ1-5, with 7 bases lining up with TRBD1. This CDR3 is CASRSGQENQPQHF. The CDR3 coding sequence is TGTGCCAGCAGATCCGGACAGGAAAATCAGCCCCAGCATTTT.